This T cell receptor beta chain originates from a study of preoperative IRX-2 immunotherapy in early breast cancer (dated by TCRdb to about 2019). In the case of this clone: Its antigen is currently not known. Per-base quality was not reported, and no clone a single base away is much larger than it.

Libraries came from the immunoSEQ multiplex PCR assay. Held by TCRdb, this immuneACCESS table contains in-frame sequences only and omits some clones. Under half of the omission traces to an unresolved V gene where checked; the cause of the rest is unknown. This sample has roughly 34,000 clones in its table, and just under 90% of those were observed once. The ten largest clones take up 1.5% to 2% of the sample. According to the germline V gene, CDR1 reads SGHRS and CDR2 reads YFSETQ. The CDR3 spans 14 residues, from the cysteine through the phenylalanine. The CDR3 DNA has 42 bases and is translated from base 1. The germline V end is reduced by 4 bases and the J end by 4 bases; junction bases left unmatched: 3. This specimen's treatment or condition label, per the study, means: preoperative locoregional IRX-2 cytokine immunotherapy. The samples were obtained from a phase Ib study that tested preoperative, locoregional IRX-2 cytokine immunotherapy designed to prime immune responses. The donors were early-stage breast cancer patients who were given IRX-2 prior to surgery.

The chain uses TRBV5-1 and TRBJ1-2; 11 nucleotides in the junction match TRBD1. The sample was tumor tissue, taken after IRX-2 immunotherapy. The TCR originated in a human donor with breast cancer. The DNA reads TGCGCCAGCAGCATTGGACAGGGGGCCTATGGCTACACCTTC. It translates as CASSIGQGAYGYTF. The reference TRBV5-1 and TRBJ1-2 proteins fill in what lies around the CDR3, so the full variable domain reads KAGVTQTPRYLIKTRGQQVTLSCSPISGHRSVSWYQQTPGQGLQFLFEYFSETQRNKGNFPGRFSGRQFSNSRSEMNVSTLELGDSALYLCASSIGQGAYGYTFGSGTRLTVV.